This T cell receptor beta chain was observed in a study of blood T cell repertoires in COVID-19. Study information: Material from acute and convalescent COVID-19 was sourced from the United States, Italy and Spain. From T cells, B-cell-depleted T cells, or PBMCs came the material, which was cDNA or gDNA.

In the source study's methods: Reference gene primer amplification yielded estimated nucleated cell counts. Method: immunoSEQ multiplex PCR; TCRdb's copy keeps in-frame clones and lacks some. V and J calls plus clone size are reproduced from that table; the DNA served to infer D and trimming. The sample yields 95,000 to 150,000 clones, approximately 81% seen once. The sample was peripheral blood. The receptor was derived from a man aged 60 to 69 with acute or convalescent COVID-19.

CDR3 coding DNA: TGCAGCGTCGCGACATTCTCAAGGGAAAAACTGTTTTTT. Translation gives CSVATFSREKLFF. V and J are TRBV29-1 and TRBJ1-4; D not resolved. Between the trimmed V and J ends, which lost 6 bases and 8 bases, there was a span of 16 bases. CDR3 length equals 13 residues. Per the germline V gene, CDR1 is SQVTM and CDR2 is ANQGSEA.